Sequencing of this TCR beta chain was carried out in a study of cytomegalovirus exposure and HLA in healthy donors. Here immunoSEQ multiplex PCR was the method, and the copy in TCRdb shows in-frame clones only, minus some. The sample has some 170,000 clones, around nine tenths seen once. The sequenced material came from PBMCs. This TCR was sampled from a woman aged 25 to 39 in good health and CMV-seronegative.

The chain's CDR3 is CASSPDIAAYNEQFF. CDR3 DNA: TGCGCCAGCAGCCCGGACATAGCGGCTTACAATGAGCAGTTCTTC. The chain has TRBV4-3 and TRBJ2-1, with D maybe TRBD2 (6 bases). V was shortened by 4 bases and J by 4 bases, with 14 bases between the two germline ends. Germline V gene lookup returns CDR1 LGHNA and CDR2 YSLEER. CDR3 size: 15 residues.